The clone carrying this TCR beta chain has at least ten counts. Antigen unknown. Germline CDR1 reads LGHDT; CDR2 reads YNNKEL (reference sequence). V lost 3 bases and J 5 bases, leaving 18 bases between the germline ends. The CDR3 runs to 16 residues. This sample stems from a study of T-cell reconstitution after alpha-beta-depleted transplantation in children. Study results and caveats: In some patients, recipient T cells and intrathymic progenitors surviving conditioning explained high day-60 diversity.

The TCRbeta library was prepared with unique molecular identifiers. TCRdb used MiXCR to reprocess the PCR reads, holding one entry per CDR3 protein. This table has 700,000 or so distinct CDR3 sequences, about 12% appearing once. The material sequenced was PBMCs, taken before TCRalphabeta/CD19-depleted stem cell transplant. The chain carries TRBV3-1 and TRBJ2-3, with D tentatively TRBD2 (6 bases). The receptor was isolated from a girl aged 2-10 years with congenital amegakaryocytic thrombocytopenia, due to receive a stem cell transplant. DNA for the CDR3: TGTGCCAGCAGCCATGGACTAAGCGGGTCTCTAGATACGCAGTATTTT. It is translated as CASSHGLSGSLDTQYF.